These T cell receptor beta chains were read from a single sample in a study of shared clonotypes between healthy human individuals. Using immunoSEQ multiplex PCR, the repertoire was profiled, and TCRdb retains in-frame clones only, with some absent. The table has roughly 2,000,000 clones, 90% to 95% seen once. Sequencing used naive CD8+ T cells from PBMCs. These receptors came from a man aged 18-30 years in good health. Some clones in this sample may be carry-over from other donors' samples. Both conserved end residues are part of each CDR3. The D gene is left open where the match is weak.

j_call	v_call	d_call	cdr3_aa	cdr3_nt
TRBJ1-1	TRBV27	NA	CASSPHGANTEAFF	TGTGCCAGCAGTCCACATGGGGCAAACACTGAAGCTTTCTTT
TRBJ1-2	TRBV27	TRBD1	CASSFGGQRGYGYTF	TGTGCCAGCAGTTTTGGGGGACAGAGGGGCTATGGCTACACCTTC
TRBJ2-7	TRBV6-5	TRBD2	CASSPGTSGSYEQYF	TGTGCCAGCAGCCCCGGGACTAGCGGGAGTTACGAGCAGTACTTC
TRBJ1-2	TRBV7-8	NA	CASSLVLQTDGYTF	TGTGCCAGCAGCTTAGTATTACAGACGGATGGCTACACCTTC
TRBJ2-2	TRBV7-3	TRBD2	CASSSHPPREGNTGELFF	TGTGCCAGCAGCTCCCACCCCCCACGGGAGGGGAACACCGGGGAGCTGTTTTTT
TRBJ2-7	TRBV27	TRBD2	CASSPAFRTSSSYEQYF	TGTGCCAGCAGTCCGGCCTTCAGGACTAGCTCCTCCTACGAGCAGTACTTC
TRBJ1-6	TRBV4-1	NA	CASSQEGGYNSPLHF	TGCGCCAGCAGCCAAGAGGGGGGGTATAATTCACCCCTCCACTTT
TRBJ2-7	TRBV27	TRBD1	CASSFDRGPYEQYF	TGTGCCAGCAGTTTCGACAGGGGACCCTACGAGCAGTACTTC
TRBJ2-3	TRBV6-5	NA	CASRLLAEADTQYF	TGTGCCAGCAGATTACTAGCTGAGGCAGATACGCAGTATTTT
TRBJ1-4	TRBV29-1	NA	CSAPGPEEKLFF	TGCAGCGCCCCGGGCCCGGAGGAAAAACTGTTTTTT
TRBJ2-3	TRBV7-2	TRBD2	CASSLDWAGGLADTQYF	TGTGCCAGCAGCTTAGATTGGGCGGGAGGGCTTGCAGATACGCAGTATTTT
TRBJ2-7	TRBV27	NA	CASSFRGSSYEQYF	TGTGCCAGCAGTTTCAGAGGAAGCTCCTACGAGCAGTACTTC
TRBJ1-4	TRBV28	NA	CASSLLPNEKLFF	TGTGCCAGCAGTTTACTGCCTAATGAAAAACTGTTTTTT
TRBJ2-7	TRBV11-2	TRBD2	CASSFGTTYEQYF	TGTGCCAGCAGCTTCGGGACTACTTACGAGCAGTACTTC
TRBJ1-1	TRBV4-1	NA	CASSQTSGNTEAFF	TGCGCCAGCAGCCAAACCTCAGGGAACACTGAAGCTTTCTTT
TRBJ2-7	TRBV7-2	TRBD2	CASSTFLAGGYEQYF	TGTGCCAGCAGCACCTTCCTAGCGGGAGGCTACGAGCAGTACTTC
TRBJ2-7	TRBV7-9	TRBD2	CASSLSRGGRDYEQYF	TGTGCCAGCAGCTTATCGCGCGGGGGAAGAGACTACGAGCAGTACTTC
TRBJ2-7	TRBV28	TRBD1	CASSLRGQGRKQYF	TGTGCCAGCAGTTTACGGGGACAGGGTAGAAAGCAGTACTTC